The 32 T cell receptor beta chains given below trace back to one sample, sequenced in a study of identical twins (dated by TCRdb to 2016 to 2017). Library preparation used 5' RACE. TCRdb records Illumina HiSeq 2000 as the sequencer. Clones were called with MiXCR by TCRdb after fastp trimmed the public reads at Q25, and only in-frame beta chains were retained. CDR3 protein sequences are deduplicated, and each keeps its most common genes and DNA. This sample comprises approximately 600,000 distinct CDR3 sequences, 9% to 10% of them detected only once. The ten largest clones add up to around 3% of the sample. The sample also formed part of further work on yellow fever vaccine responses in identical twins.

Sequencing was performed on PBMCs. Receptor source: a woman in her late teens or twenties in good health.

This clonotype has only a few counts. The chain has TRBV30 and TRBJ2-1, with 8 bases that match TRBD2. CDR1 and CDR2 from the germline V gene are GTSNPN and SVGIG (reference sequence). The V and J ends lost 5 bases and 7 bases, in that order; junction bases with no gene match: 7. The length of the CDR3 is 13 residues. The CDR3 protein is CAWRGGQGNEQFF. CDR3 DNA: TGTGCCTGGCGGGGGGGCCAGGGGAATGAGCAGTTCTTC.

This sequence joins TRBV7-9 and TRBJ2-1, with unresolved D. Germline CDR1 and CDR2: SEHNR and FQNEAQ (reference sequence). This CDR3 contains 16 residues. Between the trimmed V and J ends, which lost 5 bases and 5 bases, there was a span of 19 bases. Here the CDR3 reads CASSPWAVFNDNEQFF. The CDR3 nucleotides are TGTGCCAGCAGCCCCTGGGCGGTTTTTAACGACAATGAGCAGTTCTTC.

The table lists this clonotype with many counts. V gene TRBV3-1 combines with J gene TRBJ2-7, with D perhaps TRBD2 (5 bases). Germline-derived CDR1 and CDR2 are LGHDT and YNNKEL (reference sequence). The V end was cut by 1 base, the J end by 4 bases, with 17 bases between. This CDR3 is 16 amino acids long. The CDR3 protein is CASSQAQRGMFYEQYF. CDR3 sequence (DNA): TGTGCCAGCAGCCAAGCCCAACGGGGAATGTTTTACGAGCAGTACTTC.

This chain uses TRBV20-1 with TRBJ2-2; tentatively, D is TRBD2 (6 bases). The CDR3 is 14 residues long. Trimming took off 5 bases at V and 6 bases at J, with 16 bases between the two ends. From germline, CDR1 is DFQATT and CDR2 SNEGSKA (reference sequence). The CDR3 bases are TGCAGTGCTTCGACTAGTTGGGGGGCCGGGGAGCTGTTTTTT. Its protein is CSASTSWGAGELFF.

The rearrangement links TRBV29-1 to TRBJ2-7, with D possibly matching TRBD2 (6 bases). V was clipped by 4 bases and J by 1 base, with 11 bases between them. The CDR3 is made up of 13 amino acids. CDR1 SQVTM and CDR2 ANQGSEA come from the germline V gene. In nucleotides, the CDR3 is TGCAGCGTTGTCGTGGGGGGATCCTACGAGCAGTACTTC. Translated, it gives CSVVVGGSYEQYF.

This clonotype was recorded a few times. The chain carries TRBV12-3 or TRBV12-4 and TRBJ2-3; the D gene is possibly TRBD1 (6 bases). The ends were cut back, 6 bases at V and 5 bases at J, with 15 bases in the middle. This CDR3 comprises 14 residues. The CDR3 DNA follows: TGTGCCAGCAGCCGGGACACAAGGGGAGATACGCAGTATTTT. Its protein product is CASSRDTRGDTQYF.

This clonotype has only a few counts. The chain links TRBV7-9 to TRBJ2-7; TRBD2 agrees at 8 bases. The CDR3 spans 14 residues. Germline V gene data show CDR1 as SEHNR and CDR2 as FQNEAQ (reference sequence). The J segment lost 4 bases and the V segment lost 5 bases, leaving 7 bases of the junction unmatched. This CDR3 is CASSPPGLGYEQYF. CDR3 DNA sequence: TGTGCCAGCAGCCCCCCGGGACTAGGATACGAGCAGTACTTC.

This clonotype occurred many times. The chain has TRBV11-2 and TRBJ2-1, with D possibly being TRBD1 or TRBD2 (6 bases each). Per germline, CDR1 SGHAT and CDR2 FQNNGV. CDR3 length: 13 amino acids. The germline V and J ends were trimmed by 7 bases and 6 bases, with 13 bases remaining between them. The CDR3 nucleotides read TGTGCCAGCAACGAGGGGGGAACCAATGAGCAGTTCTTC. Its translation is CASNEGGTNEQFF.

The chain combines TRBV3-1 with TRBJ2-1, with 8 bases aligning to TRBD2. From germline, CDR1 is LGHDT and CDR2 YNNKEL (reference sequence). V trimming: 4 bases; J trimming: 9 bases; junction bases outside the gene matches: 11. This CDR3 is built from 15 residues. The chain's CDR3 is CASSRPGLGLFEQFF. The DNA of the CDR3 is TGTGCCAGCAGCCGACCGGGACTAGGGTTATTTGAGCAGTTCTTC.

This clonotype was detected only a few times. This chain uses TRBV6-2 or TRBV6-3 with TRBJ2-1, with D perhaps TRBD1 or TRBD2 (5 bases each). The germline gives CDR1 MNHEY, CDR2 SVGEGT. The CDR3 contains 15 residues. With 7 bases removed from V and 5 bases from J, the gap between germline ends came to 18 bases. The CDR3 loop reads CASKGRYKFDNEQFF. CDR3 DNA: TGTGCCAGCAAGGGACGGTATAAGTTTGACAATGAGCAGTTCTTC.

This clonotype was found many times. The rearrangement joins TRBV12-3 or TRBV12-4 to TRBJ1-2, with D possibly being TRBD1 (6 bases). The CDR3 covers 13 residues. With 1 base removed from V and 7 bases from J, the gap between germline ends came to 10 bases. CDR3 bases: TGTGCCAGCAGTTTAGGGACAGCTGGTGGCTACACCTTC. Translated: CASSLGTAGGYTF.

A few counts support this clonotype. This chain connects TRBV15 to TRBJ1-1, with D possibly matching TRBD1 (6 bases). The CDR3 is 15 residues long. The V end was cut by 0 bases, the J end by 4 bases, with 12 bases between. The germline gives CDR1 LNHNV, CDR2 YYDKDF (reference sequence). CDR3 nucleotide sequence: TGTGCCACCAGCAGAGAGGGGGCGCTGGTCACTGAAGCTTTCTTT. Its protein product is CATSREGALVTEAFF.

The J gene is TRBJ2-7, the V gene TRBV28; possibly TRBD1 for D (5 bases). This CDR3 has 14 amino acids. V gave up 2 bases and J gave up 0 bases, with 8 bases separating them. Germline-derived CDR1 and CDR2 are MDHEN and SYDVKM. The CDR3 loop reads CASSLHRSSYEQYF. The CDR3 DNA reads TGTGCCAGCAGTTTACACAGGTCCTCCTACGAGCAGTACTTC.

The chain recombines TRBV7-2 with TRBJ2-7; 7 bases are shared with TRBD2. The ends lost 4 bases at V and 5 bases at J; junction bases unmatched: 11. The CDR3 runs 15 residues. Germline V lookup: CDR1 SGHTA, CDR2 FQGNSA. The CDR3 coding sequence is TGTGCCAGCAGCTCCCCGGGCGGCGGGAGACACGAGCAGTACTTC. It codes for CASSSPGGGRHEQYF.

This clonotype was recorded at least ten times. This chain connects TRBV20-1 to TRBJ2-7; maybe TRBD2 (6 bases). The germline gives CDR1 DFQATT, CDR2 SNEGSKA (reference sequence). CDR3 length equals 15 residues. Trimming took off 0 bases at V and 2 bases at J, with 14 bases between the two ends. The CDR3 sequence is CSARDIQRATYEQYF. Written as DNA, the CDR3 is TGCAGTGCTAGAGATATCCAGCGGGCAACCTACGAGCAGTACTTC.

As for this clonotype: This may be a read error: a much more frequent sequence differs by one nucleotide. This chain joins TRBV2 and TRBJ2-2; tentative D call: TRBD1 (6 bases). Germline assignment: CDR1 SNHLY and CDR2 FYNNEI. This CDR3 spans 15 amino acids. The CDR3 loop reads CTSRLTGTDTGELFF. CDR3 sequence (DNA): TGTACCAGCAGACTCACAGGGACGGACACCGGGGAGCTGTTTTTT.

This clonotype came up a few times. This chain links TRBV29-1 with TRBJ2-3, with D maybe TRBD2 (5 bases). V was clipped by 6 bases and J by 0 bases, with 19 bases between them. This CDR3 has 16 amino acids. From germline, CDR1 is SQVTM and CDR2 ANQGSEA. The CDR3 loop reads CSVNPSTVPSTDTQYF. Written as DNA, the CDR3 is TGCAGCGTCAACCCTAGCACGGTGCCTAGCACAGATACGCAGTATTTT.

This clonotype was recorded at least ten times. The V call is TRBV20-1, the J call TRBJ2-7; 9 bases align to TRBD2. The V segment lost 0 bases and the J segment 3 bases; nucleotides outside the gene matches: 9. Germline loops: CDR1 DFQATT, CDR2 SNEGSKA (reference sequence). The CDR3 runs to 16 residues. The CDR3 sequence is CSARDRRLAGLYEQYF. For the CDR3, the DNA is TGCAGTGCTAGAGATAGACGGCTAGCGGGACTCTACGAGCAGTACTTC.

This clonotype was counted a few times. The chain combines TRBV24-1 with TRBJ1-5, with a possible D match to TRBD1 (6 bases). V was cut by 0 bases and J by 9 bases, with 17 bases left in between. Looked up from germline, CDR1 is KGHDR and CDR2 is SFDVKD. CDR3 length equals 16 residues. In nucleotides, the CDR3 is TGTGCCACCAGTGATTTGCAAGCAGGGGAGGGTGGGCCCCAGCATTTT. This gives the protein CATSDLQAGEGGPQHF.

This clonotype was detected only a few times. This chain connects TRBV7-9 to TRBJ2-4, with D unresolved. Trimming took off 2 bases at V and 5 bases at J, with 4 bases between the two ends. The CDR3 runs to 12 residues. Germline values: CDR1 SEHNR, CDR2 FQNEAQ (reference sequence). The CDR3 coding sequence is TGTGCCAGCAGCTTAAAAGAAAACATTCAGTACTTC. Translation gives CASSLKENIQYF.

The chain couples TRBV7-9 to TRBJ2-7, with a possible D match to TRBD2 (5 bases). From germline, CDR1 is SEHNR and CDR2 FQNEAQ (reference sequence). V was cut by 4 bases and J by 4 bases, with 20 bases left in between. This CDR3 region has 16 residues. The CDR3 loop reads CASSSDLASKMYEQYF. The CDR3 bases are TGTGCCAGCAGCTCCGACTTAGCGTCTAAGATGTACGAGCAGTACTTC.

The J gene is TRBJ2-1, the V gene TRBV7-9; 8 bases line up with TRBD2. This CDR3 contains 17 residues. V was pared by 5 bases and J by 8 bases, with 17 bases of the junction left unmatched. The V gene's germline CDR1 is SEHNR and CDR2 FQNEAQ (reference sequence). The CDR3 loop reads CASSPERVIREGHEQFF. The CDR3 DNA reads TGTGCCAGCAGCCCCGAAAGGGTAATCCGGGAGGGTCATGAGCAGTTCTTC.

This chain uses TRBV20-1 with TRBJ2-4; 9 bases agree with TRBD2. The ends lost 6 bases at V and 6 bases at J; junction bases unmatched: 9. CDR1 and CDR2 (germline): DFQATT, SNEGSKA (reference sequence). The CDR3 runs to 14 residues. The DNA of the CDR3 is TGCAGTGCAACGAGCGGGGGGATTGGAAACATTCAGTACTTC. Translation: CSATSGGIGNIQYF.

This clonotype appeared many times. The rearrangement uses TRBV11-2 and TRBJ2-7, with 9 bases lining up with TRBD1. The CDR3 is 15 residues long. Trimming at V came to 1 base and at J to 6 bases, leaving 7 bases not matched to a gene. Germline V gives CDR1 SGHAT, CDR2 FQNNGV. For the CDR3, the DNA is TGTGCCAGCAGCTTAGGGACAGGGGATTTAAGCGAGCAGTACTTC. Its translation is CASSLGTGDLSEQYF.

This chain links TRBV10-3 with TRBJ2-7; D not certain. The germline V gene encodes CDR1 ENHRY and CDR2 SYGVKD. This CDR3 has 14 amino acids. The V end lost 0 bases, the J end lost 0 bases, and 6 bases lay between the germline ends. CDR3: CAISESHLSYEQYF. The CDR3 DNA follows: TGTGCCATCAGTGAGTCTCACCTCTCCTACGAGCAGTACTTC.

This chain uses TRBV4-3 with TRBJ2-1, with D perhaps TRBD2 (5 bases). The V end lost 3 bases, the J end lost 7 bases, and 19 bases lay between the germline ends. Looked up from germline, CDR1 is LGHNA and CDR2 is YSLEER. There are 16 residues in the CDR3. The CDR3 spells CASSQGRRTGLNEQFF. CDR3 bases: TGCGCCAGCAGCCAGGGCCGCAGGACGGGATTGAATGAGCAGTTCTTC.

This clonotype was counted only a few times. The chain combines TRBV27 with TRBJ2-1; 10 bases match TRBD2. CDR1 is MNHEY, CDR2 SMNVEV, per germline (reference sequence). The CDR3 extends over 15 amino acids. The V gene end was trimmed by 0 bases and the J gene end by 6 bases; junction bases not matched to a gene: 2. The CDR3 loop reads CASSLSGTSVNEQFF. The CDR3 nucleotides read TGTGCCAGCAGTTTATCTGGGACTAGCGTCAATGAGCAGTTCTTC.

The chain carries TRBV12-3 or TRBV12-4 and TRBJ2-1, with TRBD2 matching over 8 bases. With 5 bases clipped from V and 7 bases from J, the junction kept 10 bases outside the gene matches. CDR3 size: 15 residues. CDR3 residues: CASSRGLETRNEQFF. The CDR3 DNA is TGTGCCAGCAGTAGGGGACTAGAGACAAGGAATGAGCAGTTCTTC.

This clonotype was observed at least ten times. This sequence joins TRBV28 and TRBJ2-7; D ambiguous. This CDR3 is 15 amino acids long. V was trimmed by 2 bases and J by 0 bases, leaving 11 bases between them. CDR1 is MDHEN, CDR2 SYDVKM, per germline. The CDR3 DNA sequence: TGTGCCAGCAGTTTACTGGGGTTTAGCTCCTACGAGCAGTACTTC. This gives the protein CASSLLGFSSYEQYF.

The CDR3 loop is CASSPRREIGTDTQYF. The CDR3, as DNA: TGTGCCAGCAGCCCCCGACGGGAGATCGGCACAGATACGCAGTATTTT. The J gene is TRBJ2-3, the V gene TRBV14, with D possibly matching TRBD2 (6 bases). V lost 4 bases and J 1 base, leaving 15 bases between the germline ends. The CDR3 spans 16 residues. CDR1 SGHDN and CDR2 FVKESK come from the germline V gene.

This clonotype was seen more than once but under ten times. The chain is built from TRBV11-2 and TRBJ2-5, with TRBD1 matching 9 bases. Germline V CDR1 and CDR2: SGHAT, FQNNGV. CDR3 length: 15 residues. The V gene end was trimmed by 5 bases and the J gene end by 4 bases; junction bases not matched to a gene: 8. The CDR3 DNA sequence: TGTGCCAGCAGCGAGGACAGGGGTACGGCAGAGACCCAGTACTTC. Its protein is CASSEDRGTAETQYF.

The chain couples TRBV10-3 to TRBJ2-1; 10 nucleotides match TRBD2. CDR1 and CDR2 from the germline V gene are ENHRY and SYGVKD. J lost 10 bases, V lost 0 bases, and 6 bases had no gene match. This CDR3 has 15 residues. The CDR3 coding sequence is TGTGCCATCAGTGAGTCGCCTAGCGGGGGTTGGGAGCAGTTCTTC. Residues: CAISESPSGGWEQFF.